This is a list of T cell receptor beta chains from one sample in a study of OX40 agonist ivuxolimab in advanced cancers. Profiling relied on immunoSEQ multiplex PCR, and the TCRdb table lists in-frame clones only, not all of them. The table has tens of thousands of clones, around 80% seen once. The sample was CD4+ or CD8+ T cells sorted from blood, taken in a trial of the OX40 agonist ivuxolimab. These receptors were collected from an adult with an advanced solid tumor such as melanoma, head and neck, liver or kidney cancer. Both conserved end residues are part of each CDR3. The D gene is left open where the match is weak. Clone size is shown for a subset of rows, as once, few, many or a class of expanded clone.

cdr3_nt: TGCGCCAGCACCTCACCCCCCCCAGGGTCTTTGATCACTGAAGCTTTCTTT
cdr3_aa: CASTSPPPGSLITEAFF
j_call: TRBJ1-1
clone_size: .
d_call: .
v_call: TRBV23-1
cdr3_length: 17

cdr3_nt: TGTGCCAGCAGCGCACGGGGGAGTTACAATGAGCAGTTCTTC
cdr3_aa: CASSARGSYNEQFF
j_call: TRBJ2-1
clone_size: .
d_call: .
v_call: TRBV7-3
cdr3_length: 14

cdr3_nt: TGCAGCTTTGCCGGGACAGGGTGGAATGGCTACACCTTC
cdr3_aa: CSFAGTGWNGYTF
j_call: TRBJ1-2
clone_size: .
d_call: TRBD1
v_call: TRBV29-1
cdr3_length: 13

cdr3_nt: TGTGCCAGCAGCACCCGACAGGGGGTAAACACCTTC
cdr3_aa: CASSTRQGVNTF
j_call: TRBJ1-2
clone_size: .
d_call: TRBD1
v_call: TRBV7-2
cdr3_length: 12

cdr3_nt: TGCGCCAGCAGCTCAGGACTAGCGGGAGGAGGTGAGACCCAGTACTTC
cdr3_aa: CASSSGLAGGGETQYF
j_call: TRBJ2-5
clone_size: .
d_call: TRBD2
v_call: TRBV5-1
cdr3_length: 16

cdr3_nt: TGTGCCAGCAGCCAAACCCTCTCTGGGGCCAACGTCCTGACTTTC
cdr3_aa: CASSQTLSGANVLTF
j_call: TRBJ2-6
clone_size: .
d_call: .
v_call: TRBV7-9
cdr3_length: 15

cdr3_nt: TGTGCCATCAGTGAGTCAATTGGAAATGGCTACACCTTC
cdr3_aa: CAISESIGNGYTF
j_call: TRBJ1-2
clone_size: .
d_call: .
v_call: TRBV10-3
cdr3_length: 13

cdr3_nt: TGTGCCACAAACCCGGGACAGGGGGCTAGCAATCAGCCCCAGCATTTT
cdr3_aa: CATNPGQGASNQPQHF
j_call: TRBJ1-5
clone_size: .
d_call: TRBD1
v_call: TRBV10-3
cdr3_length: 16

cdr3_nt: TGTGCCAGCAGTGAGGAGGCTGGGGCGAACACTGAAGCTTTCTTT
cdr3_aa: CASSEEAGANTEAFF
j_call: TRBJ1-1
clone_size: .
d_call: .
v_call: TRBV2
cdr3_length: 15

cdr3_nt: TGTGCCAGCTCACCTCTCGTCATGGGGGCAGAAGCTTTCTTT
cdr3_aa: CASSPLVMGAEAFF
j_call: TRBJ1-1
clone_size: .
d_call: .
v_call: TRBV18
cdr3_length: 14

cdr3_nt: TGTGCCAGCAGTGGAGGGGGCTCTGGAAACACCATATATTTT
cdr3_aa: CASSGGGSGNTIYF
j_call: TRBJ1-3
clone_size: .
d_call: .
v_call: TRBV27
cdr3_length: 14

cdr3_nt: TGTGCCAGCAGTGACAAAGCGTGGCGCTCCTACAATGAGCAGTTCTTC
cdr3_aa: CASSDKAWRSYNEQFF
j_call: TRBJ2-1
clone_size: .
d_call: .
v_call: TRBV6-4
cdr3_length: 16

cdr3_nt: TGTGCCAGCAGCTTTCGGGTCACTAATGAGCAGTTCTTC
cdr3_aa: CASSFRVTNEQFF
j_call: TRBJ2-1
clone_size: .
d_call: .
v_call: TRBV7-2
cdr3_length: 13

cdr3_nt: TGTGCCAGTGCGGACACAATCGGCTATGGCTACACCTTC
cdr3_aa: CASADTIGYGYTF
j_call: TRBJ1-2
clone_size: .
d_call: .
v_call: TRBV6-5
cdr3_length: 13

cdr3_nt: TGTGCCAGCAGTGATGAACAGGGGGGACAGCCCCAGCATTTT
cdr3_aa: CASSDEQGGQPQHF
j_call: TRBJ1-5
clone_size: .
d_call: TRBD1
v_call: TRBV2
cdr3_length: 14

cdr3_nt: TGTGCCAGCAGTTTGGGGACAGGGGCCGCCACAAGACAAGAGACCCAGTACTTC
cdr3_aa: CASSLGTGAATRQETQYF
j_call: TRBJ2-5
clone_size: few
d_call: TRBD1
v_call: TRBV27
cdr3_length: 18

cdr3_nt: TGTGCCAGCAGCTTCCGCCGGGACAGGGGGTCCTTATGGGGCTACACCTTC
cdr3_aa: CASSFRRDRGSLWGYTF
j_call: TRBJ1-2
clone_size: .
d_call: TRBD1
v_call: TRBV7-2
cdr3_length: 17

cdr3_nt: TGTGCCAGCAGCTTAGCGAACCCAGATACGCAGTATTTT
cdr3_aa: CASSLANPDTQYF
j_call: TRBJ2-3
clone_size: .
d_call: .
v_call: TRBV7-9
cdr3_length: 13

cdr3_nt: TGTGCCAGCAGCGTACGGACAGGGGACACTGAAGCTTTCTTT
cdr3_aa: CASSVRTGDTEAFF
j_call: TRBJ1-1
clone_size: .
d_call: TRBD1
v_call: TRBV11-2
cdr3_length: 14

cdr3_nt: TGTGCCAGCAGCCCTGAAGCTTTCTTT
cdr3_aa: CASSPEAFF
j_call: TRBJ1-1
clone_size: .
d_call: .
v_call: TRBV7-9
cdr3_length: 9

cdr3_nt: TGTGCCAGCAGCCGCACCGCTGAGGTGATCTCACCCCTCCACTTT
cdr3_aa: CASSRTAEVISPLHF
j_call: TRBJ1-6
clone_size: .
d_call: .
v_call: TRBV7-3
cdr3_length: 15

cdr3_nt: TGTGCCAACCTGGTTGTGGGACAGGGAGCGACTAATGAAAAACTGTTTTTT
cdr3_aa: CANLVVGQGATNEKLFF
j_call: TRBJ1-4
clone_size: .
d_call: TRBD1
v_call: TRBV25-1
cdr3_length: 17

cdr3_nt: TGTGCCAGCAGTCCAGGACAGGGTGTCACAGATACGCAGTATTTT
cdr3_aa: CASSPGQGVTDTQYF
j_call: TRBJ2-3
clone_size: .
d_call: TRBD1
v_call: TRBV6-5
cdr3_length: 15

cdr3_nt: TGTGCCGCCCGCAAGGGGGGGCCAAGCGTGTATGGCTACACCTTC
cdr3_aa: CAARKGGPSVYGYTF
j_call: TRBJ1-2
clone_size: .
d_call: .
v_call: TRBV6-5
cdr3_length: 15

cdr3_nt: TGCGCCAGCAGCTTGTTGGGGGGGACTTTGAACACTGAAGCTTTCTTT
cdr3_aa: CASSLLGGTLNTEAFF
j_call: TRBJ1-1
clone_size: .
d_call: .
v_call: TRBV5-1
cdr3_length: 16

cdr3_nt: TGTGCCAGTAGTTGGGCGGGGGGCACTGAAGCTTTCTTT
cdr3_aa: CASSWAGGTEAFF
j_call: TRBJ1-1
clone_size: .
d_call: .
v_call: TRBV19
cdr3_length: 13

cdr3_nt: TGTGCCAGCAGTGAAAGCTCCAGGGCAGATACGCAGTATTTT
cdr3_aa: CASSESSRADTQYF
j_call: TRBJ2-3
clone_size: .
d_call: .
v_call: TRBV6-1
cdr3_length: 14

cdr3_nt: TGTGCCAGCAGTGGCGCGACTAGCGGGGGCTCCTACAATGAGCAGTTCTTC
cdr3_aa: CASSGATSGGSYNEQFF
j_call: TRBJ2-1
clone_size: .
d_call: TRBD2
v_call: TRBV2
cdr3_length: 17

cdr3_nt: TGTGCCAGCAGCCCGCCGGGACTAGTTTTAAATGAGCAGTTCTTC
cdr3_aa: CASSPPGLVLNEQFF
j_call: TRBJ2-1
clone_size: once
d_call: TRBD2
v_call: TRBV7-9
cdr3_length: 15

cdr3_nt: TGCGCCAGCAGCCGGACTCTAGCGGGACAAAACACAGATACGCAGTATTTT
cdr3_aa: CASSRTLAGQNTDTQYF
j_call: TRBJ2-3
clone_size: .
d_call: TRBD2
v_call: TRBV5-1
cdr3_length: 17

cdr3_nt: TGTGCCAGCAGCTTAGAGCCCCATCTCTATGGCTACACCTTC
cdr3_aa: CASSLEPHLYGYTF
j_call: TRBJ1-2
clone_size: few
d_call: .
v_call: TRBV11-2
cdr3_length: 14

cdr3_nt: TGTGCCAGCTCACCAGGCCGGCCTATGAACACTGAAGCTTTCTTT
cdr3_aa: CASSPGRPMNTEAFF
j_call: TRBJ1-1
clone_size: .
d_call: .
v_call: TRBV18
cdr3_length: 15

cdr3_nt: TGTGCCAGCAGTCGGGGACAGGGGAGGGGAGAGACCCAGTACTTC
cdr3_aa: CASSRGQGRGETQYF
j_call: TRBJ2-5
clone_size: .
d_call: TRBD1
v_call: TRBV6-5
cdr3_length: 15

cdr3_nt: TGTGCCAGCCAAGACACCTGGGAATCCCATTACAATGAGCAGTTCTTC
cdr3_aa: CASQDTWESHYNEQFF
j_call: TRBJ2-1
clone_size: .
d_call: .
v_call: TRBV11-3
cdr3_length: 16

cdr3_nt: TGTGCCAGCAGCTTAGTCTCGGGTCTCTCTGGGGCCAACGTCCTGACTTTC
cdr3_aa: CASSLVSGLSGANVLTF
j_call: TRBJ2-6
clone_size: .
d_call: .
v_call: TRBV7-2
cdr3_length: 17

cdr3_nt: TGTGCCATCAGTGGGGGGGCCACTGAAGCTTTCTTT
cdr3_aa: CAISGGATEAFF
j_call: TRBJ1-1
clone_size: .
d_call: .
v_call: TRBV10-3
cdr3_length: 12

cdr3_nt: TGTGCCAGCAGTTGGACAGGGGCGAACACCGGGGAGCTGTTTTTT
cdr3_aa: CASSWTGANTGELFF
j_call: TRBJ2-2
clone_size: .
d_call: TRBD1
v_call: TRBV5-4
cdr3_length: 15

cdr3_nt: TGTGCCAGCTCACAGGGACAGCAAAATTCTGGAAACACCATATATTTT
cdr3_aa: CASSQGQQNSGNTIYF
j_call: TRBJ1-3
clone_size: once
d_call: TRBD1
v_call: TRBV18
cdr3_length: 16

cdr3_nt: TGCAGCGTTGAAGGACAGGGATCAGATCAGCCCCAGCATTTT
cdr3_aa: CSVEGQGSDQPQHF
j_call: TRBJ1-5
clone_size: medium-sized
d_call: TRBD1
v_call: TRBV29-1
cdr3_length: 14

cdr3_nt: TGCGCCAGCAAACGTTTAAGGGGGATCTCCTATAATTCACCCCTCCACTTT
cdr3_aa: CASKRLRGISYNSPLHF
j_call: TRBJ1-6
clone_size: .
d_call: .
v_call: TRBV10-1
cdr3_length: 17

cdr3_nt: TGTGCCAGCAGCCAGGGAGAGGGCCAAGAGACCCAGTACTTC
cdr3_aa: CASSQGEGQETQYF
j_call: TRBJ2-5
clone_size: .
d_call: .
v_call: TRBV11-1
cdr3_length: 14

cdr3_nt: TGTGCCAGCAGCTTGGTAGGGGGTGGAGAGACCCAGTACTTC
cdr3_aa: CASSLVGGGETQYF
j_call: TRBJ2-5
clone_size: .
d_call: .
v_call: TRBV5-6
cdr3_length: 14

cdr3_nt: TGTGCCAGCACCGGAAGGGAGGGGAGTGCCAACGAGCAGTACTTC
cdr3_aa: CASTGREGSANEQYF
j_call: TRBJ2-7
clone_size: .
d_call: TRBD2
v_call: TRBV5-4
cdr3_length: 15

cdr3_nt: TGCAGCGTTGGAGGGGGGGGCTTGGTTGGCTACACCTTC
cdr3_aa: CSVGGGGLVGYTF
j_call: TRBJ1-2
clone_size: .
d_call: .
v_call: TRBV29-1
cdr3_length: 13

cdr3_nt: TGTGCCAGCAGCTTAGACCGCGGGAGAGAGACCCAGTACTTC
cdr3_aa: CASSLDRGRETQYF
j_call: TRBJ2-5
clone_size: .
d_call: TRBD2
v_call: TRBV11-3
cdr3_length: 14

cdr3_nt: TGTGCCAGCAGCTTGGCCTTGGAGCGGGGCCGACCATCGTACGAGCAGTACTTC
cdr3_aa: CASSLALERGRPSYEQYF
j_call: TRBJ2-7
clone_size: .
d_call: TRBD2
v_call: TRBV5-6
cdr3_length: 18

cdr3_nt: TGTGCCAGCCGGGGACTAGCTTACAATGAGCAGTTCTTC
cdr3_aa: CASRGLAYNEQFF
j_call: TRBJ2-1
clone_size: .
d_call: TRBD2
v_call: TRBV7-9
cdr3_length: 13

cdr3_nt: TGTGCCAGCAGCTTATACGGCAGGATGAACACTGAAGCTTTCTTT
cdr3_aa: CASSLYGRMNTEAFF
j_call: TRBJ1-1
clone_size: .
d_call: .
v_call: TRBV11-2
cdr3_length: 15

cdr3_nt: TGTGCCAGCTCACCCGGACAGGCGGCGGGAAACACCATATATTTT
cdr3_aa: CASSPGQAAGNTIYF
j_call: TRBJ1-3
clone_size: .
d_call: TRBD1
v_call: TRBV18
cdr3_length: 15

cdr3_nt: TGTGCCTGGAGTGTACTAGGATTCAGGGGAGGAAACTATGGCTACACCTTC
cdr3_aa: CAWSVLGFRGGNYGYTF
j_call: TRBJ1-2
clone_size: .
d_call: .
v_call: TRBV30
cdr3_length: 17

cdr3_nt: TGTGCCAGCAGCTCTAGGTCTAGCCAAAGCACAGATACGCAGTATTTT
cdr3_aa: CASSSRSSQSTDTQYF
j_call: TRBJ2-3
clone_size: .
d_call: .
v_call: TRBV7-3
cdr3_length: 16

cdr3_nt: TGTGCCAGCAGCTCGGACAGCTCCTACGAGCAGTACTTC
cdr3_aa: CASSSDSSYEQYF
j_call: TRBJ2-7
clone_size: few
d_call: .
v_call: TRBV7-2
cdr3_length: 13

cdr3_nt: TGTGCCAGCAGCTTAGAGGTCCCCGCTAGCGGGAGGGTTAGCTACAATGAGCAGTTCTTC
cdr3_aa: CASSLEVPASGRVSYNEQFF
j_call: TRBJ2-1
clone_size: .
d_call: TRBD2
v_call: TRBV11-3
cdr3_length: 20